The TCR beta chain under discussion was sequenced for a study of blood T cell repertoires in COVID-19. On the study more broadly: T cells, B-cell-depleted T cells, or PBMCs provided the cDNA or gDNA that served as material.

Some clones are missing from TCRdb's copy, which holds only in-frame ones; the method was immunoSEQ multiplex PCR. Among about 200,000 clones listed, 65% to 90% were seen once. Cohorts were assigned according to the clinical history that participants reported. The CDR3 has 15 residues. CDR1 is SGHAT, CDR2 FQNNGV, per germline. Trimming stripped 4 bases from V and 4 bases from J, with 17 bases between. The TCR was taken from a woman aged 30 to 39 who had been exposed to COVID-19. Sequences were obtained from PBMCs or T cells enriched from blood (not recorded which). V and J are TRBV11-2 and TRBJ2-7; TRBD2 might be the D (6 bases). The CDR3 spells CASSYTRDSRYEQYF. The DNA of the CDR3 is TGTGCCAGCAGCTACACCCGGGACTCACGTTACGAGCAGTACTTC.